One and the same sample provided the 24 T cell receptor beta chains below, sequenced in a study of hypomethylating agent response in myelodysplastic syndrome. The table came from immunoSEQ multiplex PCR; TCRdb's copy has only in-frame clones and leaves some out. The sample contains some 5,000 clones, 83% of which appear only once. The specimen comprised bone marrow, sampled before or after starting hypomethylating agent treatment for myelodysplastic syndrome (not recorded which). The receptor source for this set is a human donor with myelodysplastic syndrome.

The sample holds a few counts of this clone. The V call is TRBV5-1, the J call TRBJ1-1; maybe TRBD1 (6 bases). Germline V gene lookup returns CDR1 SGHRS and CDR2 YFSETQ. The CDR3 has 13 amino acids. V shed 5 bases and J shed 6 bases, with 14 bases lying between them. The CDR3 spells CASRSGERAEAFF. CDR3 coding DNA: TGCGCCAGCAGGTCAGGGGAGAGGGCTGAAGCTTTCTTT.

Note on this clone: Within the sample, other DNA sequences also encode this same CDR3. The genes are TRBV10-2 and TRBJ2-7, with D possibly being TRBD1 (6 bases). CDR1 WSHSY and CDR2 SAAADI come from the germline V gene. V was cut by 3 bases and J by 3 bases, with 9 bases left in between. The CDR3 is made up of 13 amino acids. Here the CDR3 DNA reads TGCGCCAGCAGTGATCCAGGGGACTACGAGCAGTACTTC. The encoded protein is CASSDPGDYEQYF.

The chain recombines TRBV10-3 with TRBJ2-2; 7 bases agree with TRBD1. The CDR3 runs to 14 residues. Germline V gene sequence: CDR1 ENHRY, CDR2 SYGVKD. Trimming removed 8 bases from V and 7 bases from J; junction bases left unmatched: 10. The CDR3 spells CAIGPGQTLGELFF. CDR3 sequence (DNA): TGTGCCATCGGTCCGGGACAGACTCTCGGGGAGCTGTTTTTT.

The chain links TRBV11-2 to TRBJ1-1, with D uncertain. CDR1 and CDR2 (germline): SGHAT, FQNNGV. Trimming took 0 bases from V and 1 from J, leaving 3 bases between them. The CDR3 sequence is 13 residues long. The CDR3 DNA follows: TGTGCCAGCAGCTTAGATGAGAACACTGAAGCTTTCTTT. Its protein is CASSLDENTEAFF.

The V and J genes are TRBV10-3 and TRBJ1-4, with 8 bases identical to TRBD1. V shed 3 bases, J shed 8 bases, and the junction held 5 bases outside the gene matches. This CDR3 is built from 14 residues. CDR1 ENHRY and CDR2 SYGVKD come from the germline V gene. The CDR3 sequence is CAISDPRQGEKLFF. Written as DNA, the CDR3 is TGTGCCATCAGTGACCCGAGACAGGGGGAAAAACTGTTTTTT.

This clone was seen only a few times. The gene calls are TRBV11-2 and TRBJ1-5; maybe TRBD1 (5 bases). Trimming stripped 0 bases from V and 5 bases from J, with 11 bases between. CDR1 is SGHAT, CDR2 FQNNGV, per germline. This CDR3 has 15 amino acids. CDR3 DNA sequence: TGTGCCAGCAGCTTAGATCGGGGCAGCCATCAGCCCCAGCATTTT. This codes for CASSLDRGSHQPQHF.

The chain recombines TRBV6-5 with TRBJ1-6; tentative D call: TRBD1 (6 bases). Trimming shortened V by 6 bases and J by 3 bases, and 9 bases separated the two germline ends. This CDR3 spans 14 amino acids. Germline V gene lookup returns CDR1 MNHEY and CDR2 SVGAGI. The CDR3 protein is CASSPQGYNSPLHF. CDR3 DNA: TGTGCCAGCAGCCCACAGGGCTATAATTCACCCCTCCACTTT.

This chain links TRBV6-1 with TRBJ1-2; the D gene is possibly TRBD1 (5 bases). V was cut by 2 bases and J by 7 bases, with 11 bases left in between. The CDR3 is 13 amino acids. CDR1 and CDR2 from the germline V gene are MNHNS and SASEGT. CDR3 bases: TGTGCCAGCAGTGAACGCAGGGAGGGTGGCTACACCTTC. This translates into CASSERREGGYTF.

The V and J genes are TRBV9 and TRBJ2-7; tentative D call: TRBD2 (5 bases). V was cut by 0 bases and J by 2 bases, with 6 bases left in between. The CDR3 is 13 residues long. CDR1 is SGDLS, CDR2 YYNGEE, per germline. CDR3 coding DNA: TGTGCCAGCAGCGTAGACGGGGCCTACGAGCAGTACTTC. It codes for CASSVDGAYEQYF.

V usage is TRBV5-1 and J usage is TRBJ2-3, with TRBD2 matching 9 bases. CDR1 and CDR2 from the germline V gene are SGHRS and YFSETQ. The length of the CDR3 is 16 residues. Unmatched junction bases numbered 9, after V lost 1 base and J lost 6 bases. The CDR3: CASSLLPSGATDTQYF. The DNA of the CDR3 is TGCGCCAGCAGCTTGCTACCTAGCGGGGCCACCGATACGCAGTATTTT.

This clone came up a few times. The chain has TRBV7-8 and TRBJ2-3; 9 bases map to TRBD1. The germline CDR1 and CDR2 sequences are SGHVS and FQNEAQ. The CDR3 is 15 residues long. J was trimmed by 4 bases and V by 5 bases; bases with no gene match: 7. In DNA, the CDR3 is TGTGCCAGCAGCCGGACAGGGGAGAGCGCAGATACGCAGTATTTT. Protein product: CASSRTGESADTQYF.

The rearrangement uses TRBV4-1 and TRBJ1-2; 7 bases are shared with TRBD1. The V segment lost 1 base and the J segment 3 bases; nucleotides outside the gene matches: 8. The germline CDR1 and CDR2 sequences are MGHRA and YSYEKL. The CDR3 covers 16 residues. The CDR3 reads CASSQVPGQAYYGYTF. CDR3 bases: TGCGCCAGCAGCCAAGTCCCCGGACAGGCTTACTATGGCTACACCTTC.

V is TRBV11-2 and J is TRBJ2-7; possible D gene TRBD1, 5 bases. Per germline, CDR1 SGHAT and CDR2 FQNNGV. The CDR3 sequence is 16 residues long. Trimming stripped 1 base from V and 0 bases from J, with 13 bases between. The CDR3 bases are TGTGCCAGCAGCTTAGTCCCCAGGGCCCTCTCCTACGAGCAGTACTTC. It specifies CASSLVPRALSYEQYF. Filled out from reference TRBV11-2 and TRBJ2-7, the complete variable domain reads EAGVAQSPRYKIIEKRQSVAFWCNPISGHATLYWYQQILGQGPKLLIQFQNNGVVDDSQLPKDRFSAERLKGVDSTLKIQPAKLEDSAVYLCASSLVPRALSYEQYFGPGTRLTVT.

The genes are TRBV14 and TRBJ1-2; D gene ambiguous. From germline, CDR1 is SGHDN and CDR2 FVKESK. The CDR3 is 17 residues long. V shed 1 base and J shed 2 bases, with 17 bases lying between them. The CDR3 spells CASSQVAVGPTNYGYTF. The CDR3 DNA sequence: TGTGCCAGCAGCCAAGTGGCGGTAGGCCCGACCAACTATGGCTACACCTTC.

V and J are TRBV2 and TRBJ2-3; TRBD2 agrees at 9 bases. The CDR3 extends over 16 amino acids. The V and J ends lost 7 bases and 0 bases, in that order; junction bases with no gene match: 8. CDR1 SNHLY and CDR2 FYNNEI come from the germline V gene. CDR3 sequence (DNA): TGTGCCAGCACCCTTCTAGCGGGGCCGAGCACAGATACGCAGTATTTT. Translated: CASTLLAGPSTDTQYF.

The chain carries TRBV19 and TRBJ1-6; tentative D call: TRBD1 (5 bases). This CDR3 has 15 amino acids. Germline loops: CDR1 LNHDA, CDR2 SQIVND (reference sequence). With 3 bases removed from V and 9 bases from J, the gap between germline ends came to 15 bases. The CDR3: CASSILDTIGSPLHF. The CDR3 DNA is TGTGCCAGTAGTATCCTGGACACCATTGGTTCACCCCTCCACTTT.

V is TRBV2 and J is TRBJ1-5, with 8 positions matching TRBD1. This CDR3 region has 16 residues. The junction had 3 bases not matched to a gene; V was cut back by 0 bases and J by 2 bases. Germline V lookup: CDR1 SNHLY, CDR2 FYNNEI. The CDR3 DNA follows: TGTGCCAGCAGTGAAGCGGGGACAGGTGGCAATCAGCCCCAGCATTTT. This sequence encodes CASSEAGTGGNQPQHF.

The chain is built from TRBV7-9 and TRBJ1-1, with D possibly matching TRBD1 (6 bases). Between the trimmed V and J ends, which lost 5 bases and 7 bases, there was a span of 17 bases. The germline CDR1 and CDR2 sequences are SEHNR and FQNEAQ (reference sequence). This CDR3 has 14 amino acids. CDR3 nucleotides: TGTGCCAGCAGCAAGGACAGCCCCGGGCTTGAAGCTTTCTTT. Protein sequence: CASSKDSPGLEAFF.

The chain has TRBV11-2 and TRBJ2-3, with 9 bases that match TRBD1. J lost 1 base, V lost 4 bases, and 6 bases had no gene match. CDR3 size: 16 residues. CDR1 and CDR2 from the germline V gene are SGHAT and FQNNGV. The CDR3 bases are TGTGCCAGCAGCTCGACAGGGGGAAGTCGCACAGATACGCAGTATTTT. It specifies CASSSTGGSRTDTQYF.

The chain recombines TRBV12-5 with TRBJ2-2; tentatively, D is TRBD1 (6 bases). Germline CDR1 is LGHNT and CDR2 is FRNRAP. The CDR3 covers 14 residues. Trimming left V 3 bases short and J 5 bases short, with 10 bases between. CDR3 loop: CASGLPRGTGELFF. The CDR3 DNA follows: TGTGCTAGTGGTTTACCCAGGGGAACCGGGGAGCTGTTTTTT. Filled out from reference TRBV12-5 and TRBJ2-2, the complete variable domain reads DARVTQTPRHKVTEMGQEVTMRCQPILGHNTVFWYRQTMMQGLELLAYFRNRAPLDDSGMPKDRFSAEMPDATLATLKIQPSEPRDSAVYFCASGLPRGTGELFFGEGSRLTVL.

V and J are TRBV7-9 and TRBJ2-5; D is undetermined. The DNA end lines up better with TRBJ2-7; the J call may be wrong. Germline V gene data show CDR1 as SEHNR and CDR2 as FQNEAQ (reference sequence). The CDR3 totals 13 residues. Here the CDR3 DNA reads TGTGCATCCTTGGGCCCCACTTCCTACGAGCAGTACTTC. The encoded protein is CASLGPTSYEQYF.

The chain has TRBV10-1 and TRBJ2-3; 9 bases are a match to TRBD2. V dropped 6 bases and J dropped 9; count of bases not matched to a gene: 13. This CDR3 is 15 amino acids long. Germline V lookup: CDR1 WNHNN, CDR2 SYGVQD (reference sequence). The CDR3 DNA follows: TGCGCCAGCAGCCGCGGGGGGGCCGATGGCTGGACGCAGTATTTT. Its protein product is CASSRGGADGWTQYF.

The CDR3 is CASSEDRANYGYTF. The CDR3 DNA follows: TGTGCCAGCAGCGAGGACAGAGCTAACTATGGCTACACCTTC. The chain is built from TRBV9 and TRBJ1-2; D perhaps matches TRBD1 (6 bases). Germline V gene lookup returns CDR1 SGDLS and CDR2 YYNGEE. The CDR3 extends over 14 amino acids. Trimming cost V 3 bases and J 0 bases, with 9 bases left between them.

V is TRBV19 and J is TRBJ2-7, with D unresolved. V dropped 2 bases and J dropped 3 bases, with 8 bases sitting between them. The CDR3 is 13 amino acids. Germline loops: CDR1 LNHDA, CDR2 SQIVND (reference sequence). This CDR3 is CASSITDNYEQYF. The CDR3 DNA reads TGTGCCAGTAGTATAACAGACAACTACGAGCAGTACTTC.